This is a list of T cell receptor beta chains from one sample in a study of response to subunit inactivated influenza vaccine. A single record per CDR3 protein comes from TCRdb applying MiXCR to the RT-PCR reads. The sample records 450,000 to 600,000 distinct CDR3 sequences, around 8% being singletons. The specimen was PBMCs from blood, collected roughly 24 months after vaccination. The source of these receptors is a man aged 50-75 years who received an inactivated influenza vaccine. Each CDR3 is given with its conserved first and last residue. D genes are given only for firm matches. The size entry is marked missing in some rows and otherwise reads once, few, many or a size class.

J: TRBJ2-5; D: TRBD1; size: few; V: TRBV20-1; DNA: TGCAGTGCTAGACCTAGACAGGGGGCGGGTGCAGAGACCCAGTACTTC; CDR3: CSARPRQGAGAETQYF
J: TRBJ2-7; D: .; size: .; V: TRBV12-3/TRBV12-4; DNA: TGTGCCAGCAGTCTTACGACTAGTTCTGACGAGCAGTACTTC; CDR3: CASSLTTSSDEQYF
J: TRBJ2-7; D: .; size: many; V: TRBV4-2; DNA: TGTGCCAGCAGCCAAGATGCTCCCCAGCGTATAACCTACGAGCAGTACTTC; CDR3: CASSQDAPQRITYEQYF
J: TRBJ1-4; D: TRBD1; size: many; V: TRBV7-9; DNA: TGTGCCAGCAGCACCGGGACAGGGGGCGGGCATGAAAAACTGTTTTTT; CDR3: CASSTGTGGGHEKLFF
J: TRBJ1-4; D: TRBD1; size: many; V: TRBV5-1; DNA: TGCGCCAGCAGCGACACAGGGGTGGAGGAAAAACTGTTTTTT; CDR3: CASSDTGVEEKLFF
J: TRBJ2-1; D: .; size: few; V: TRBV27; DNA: TGTGCCAGCAGTTTAGGGGCGTGGGGCTACAATGAGCAGTTCTTC; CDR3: CASSLGAWGYNEQFF
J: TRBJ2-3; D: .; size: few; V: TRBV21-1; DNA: TGTGCCAGCAGCAAAAGACAGGAAAGGGGTACAGATACGCAGTATTTT; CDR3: CASSKRQERGTDTQYF
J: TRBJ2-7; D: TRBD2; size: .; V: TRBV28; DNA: TGTGCCAGCAGTTCGTTGACTAGCGGGAGGGCTGGGGAGCAGTACTTC; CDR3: CASSSLTSGRAGEQYF
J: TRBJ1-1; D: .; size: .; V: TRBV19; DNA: TGTGCCAGTCTCCGGACGGATAACACTGAAGCTTTCTTT; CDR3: CASLRTDNTEAFF
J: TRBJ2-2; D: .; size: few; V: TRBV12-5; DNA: TGTGCTAGTGGTTTGGGCCACACCGGGGAGCTGTTTTTT; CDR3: CASGLGHTGELFF
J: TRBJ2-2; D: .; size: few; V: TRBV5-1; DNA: TGCGCCAGCAGCTTGCAGGGACAAGGCCGCGGGGAGCTGTTTTTT; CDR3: CASSLQGQGRGELFF
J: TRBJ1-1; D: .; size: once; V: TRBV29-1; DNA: TGCAGCGTTTGGCAGGGAGTGGCTGAAGCTTTCTTT; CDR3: CSVWQGVAEAFF
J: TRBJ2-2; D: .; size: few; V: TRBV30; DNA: TGTGCCTGGAGTGTACTTCAGGGTTCCGGGGAGCTGTTTTTT; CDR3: CAWSVLQGSGELFF
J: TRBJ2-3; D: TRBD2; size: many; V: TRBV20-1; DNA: TGCAGTGCTACCTTTAGCGGGGGGTCGGATACGCAGTATTTT; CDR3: CSATFSGGSDTQYF
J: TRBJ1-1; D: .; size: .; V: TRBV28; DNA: TGTGCCAGCAAGACCTCTCCGGGACGGCAGAACACTGAAGCTTTCTTT; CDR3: CASKTSPGRQNTEAFF
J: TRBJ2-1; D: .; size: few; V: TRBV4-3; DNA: TGCGCCAGCAGCCAAGATTTTGGGGTGCGCAATGAGCAGTTCTTC; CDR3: CASSQDFGVRNEQFF
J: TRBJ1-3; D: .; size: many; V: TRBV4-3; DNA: TGCGCCAGCAGCCAAGATATAGGGGGGGCGCGACGTGGAAACACCATATATTTT; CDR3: CASSQDIGGARRGNTIYF
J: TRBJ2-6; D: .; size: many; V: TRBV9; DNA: TGTGCCAGTGGAGGTATCTCTGGGGCCAACGTCCTGACTTTC; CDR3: CASGGISGANVLTF
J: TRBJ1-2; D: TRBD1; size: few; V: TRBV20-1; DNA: TGCAGTGGAGCCATACAGGGGGCGCGCGGCTACACCTTC; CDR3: CSGAIQGARGYTF
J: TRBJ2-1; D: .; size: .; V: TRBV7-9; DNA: TGTGCCATTCTAGCGCGACGAGGTAGTGAGCAGTTCTTC; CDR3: CAILARRGSEQFF
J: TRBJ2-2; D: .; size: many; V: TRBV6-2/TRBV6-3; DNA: TGTGCCAGCAGTTACTCGGCGGGGCTTGGGGAGCTGTTTTTT; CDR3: CASSYSAGLGELFF
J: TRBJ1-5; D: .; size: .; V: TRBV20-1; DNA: TGCAGTGCTCCTCCCACAGGGCCTGAGCCCCAGCATTTT; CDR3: CSAPPTGPEPQHF
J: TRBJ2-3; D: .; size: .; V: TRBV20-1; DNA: TGCAGTGCTAGCTACGAGAGCACAGATACGCAGTATTTT; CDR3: CSASYESTDTQYF
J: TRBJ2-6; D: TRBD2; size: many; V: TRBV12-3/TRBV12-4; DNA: TGTGCCAGCAGGGCACCGGGGGGATTCTCTGGGGCCAACGTCCTGACTTTC; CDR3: CASRAPGGFSGANVLTF
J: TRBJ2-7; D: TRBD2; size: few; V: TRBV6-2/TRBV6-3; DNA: TGTGCCACCTCCCGAATTGTACTTAGCGGGGTTTTCTACGAGCAGTACTTC; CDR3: CATSRIVLSGVFYEQYF
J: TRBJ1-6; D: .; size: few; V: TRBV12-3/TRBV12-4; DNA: TGTGCCAGCAGTTTAACCCCCCGGTCACCCCTCCACTTT; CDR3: CASSLTPRSPLHF
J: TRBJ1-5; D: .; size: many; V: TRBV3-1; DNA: TGTGCCAGCAGCCAAGGTGGACAGCCCCAGCATTTT; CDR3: CASSQGGQPQHF
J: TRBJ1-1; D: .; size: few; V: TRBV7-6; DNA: TGTGCCAGCCGGGAAATGGGAAACACTGAAGCTTTCTTT; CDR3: CASREMGNTEAFF
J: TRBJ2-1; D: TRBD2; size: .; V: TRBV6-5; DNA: TGTGCCAGCAGTTACGATCCTAGCGGTAGTCGCTACAATGAGCAGTTCTTC; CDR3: CASSYDPSGSRYNEQFF
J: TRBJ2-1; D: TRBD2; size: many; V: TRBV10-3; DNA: TGTGGAACTAGCGGCAGCTCCTACAATGAGCAGTTCTTC; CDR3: CGTSGSSYNEQFF
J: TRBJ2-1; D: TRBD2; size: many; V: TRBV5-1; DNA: TGCGCCAGCAGCTTGGTTCCGGGACTATCGAGCTCCTACAATGAGCAGTTCTTC; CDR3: CASSLVPGLSSSYNEQFF
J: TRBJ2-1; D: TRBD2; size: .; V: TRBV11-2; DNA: TGTGCCAGCAGCTTAGGGACTAGCGGGATGTTGGGTAATGAGCAGTTCTTC; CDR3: CASSLGTSGMLGNEQFF
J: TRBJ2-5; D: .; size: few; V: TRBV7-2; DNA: TGTGCCAGCAGCTTAGTGGTTAGGGGTACCGAGACCCAGTACTTC; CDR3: CASSLVVRGTETQYF
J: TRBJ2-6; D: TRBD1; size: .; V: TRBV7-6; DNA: TGTGCCAGCAGCCTTCTACAGGGGGCTGGGGCCAACGTCCTGACTTTC; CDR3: CASSLLQGAGANVLTF
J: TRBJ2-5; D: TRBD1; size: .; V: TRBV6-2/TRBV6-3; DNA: TGTGCCGTCTCAGAGGGGGCCCGGGCCCAGTACTTC; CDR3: CAVSEGARAQYF
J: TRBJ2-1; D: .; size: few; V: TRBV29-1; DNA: TGCAGCGTTGCCCTAGCAAGGGTGGTCGTCTTC; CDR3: CSVALARVVVF
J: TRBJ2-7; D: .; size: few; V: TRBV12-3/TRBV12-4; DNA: TGTGCCAGCGGGACAAGCTACGAGCAGTACTTC; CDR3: CASGTSYEQYF
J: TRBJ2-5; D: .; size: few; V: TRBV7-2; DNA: TGTGCCAGCAGCCCCCGAGTAGGGCCGCGGGAGACCCAGTACTTC; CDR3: CASSPRVGPRETQYF
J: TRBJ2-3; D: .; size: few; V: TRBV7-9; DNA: TGTGCCAGCAACTCCCTCGGAAGCACAGATACGCAGTATTTT; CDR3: CASNSLGSTDTQYF
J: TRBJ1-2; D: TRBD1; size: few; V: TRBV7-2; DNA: TGTGCCAGCAGCTTAGGGGACAGTCCAAGGATTTACACCTTC; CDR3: CASSLGDSPRIYTF
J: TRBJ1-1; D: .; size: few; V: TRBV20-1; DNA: TGCAGTGCTAGAGAACCGGGGCCAGACACTGAAGCTTTCTTT; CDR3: CSAREPGPDTEAFF
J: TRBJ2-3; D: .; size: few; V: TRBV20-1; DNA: TGCAGTGCTACAGGGGACCTTAGCACAGATACGCAGTATTTT; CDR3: CSATGDLSTDTQYF
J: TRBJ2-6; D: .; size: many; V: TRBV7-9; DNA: TGTGCCAGCAGCTGGGAGCCCTCTGGGGCCAACGTCCTGACTTTC; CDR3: CASSWEPSGANVLTF
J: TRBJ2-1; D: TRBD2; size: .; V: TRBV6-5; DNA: TGTGCCAGCAGTTACGACGGTCTAGCGGGAGGCAGTGAGCAGTTCTTC; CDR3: CASSYDGLAGGSEQFF
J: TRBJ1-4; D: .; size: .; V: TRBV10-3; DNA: TGTGCCATCAGTGGTGAGGGGATGAAGGAAAAACTGTTTTTT; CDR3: CAISGEGMKEKLFF
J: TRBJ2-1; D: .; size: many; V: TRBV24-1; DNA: TGTGCCACCAGTTGGGGGAATGAGCAGTTCTTC; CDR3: CATSWGNEQFF
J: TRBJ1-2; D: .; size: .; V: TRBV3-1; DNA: TGTGCCAGCAGCCATAGTTTGGGTTCGGGCGGCTACACCTTC; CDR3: CASSHSLGSGGYTF
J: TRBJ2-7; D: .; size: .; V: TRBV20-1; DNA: TGCAGTGCTAGAGATATACGCAGGGTCCTGTACGAGCAGTACTTC; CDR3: CSARDIRRVLYEQYF
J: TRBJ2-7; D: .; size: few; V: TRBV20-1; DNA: TGCAGTGCCAGTAAGACTGGCACCTACGAGCAGTACTTC; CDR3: CSASKTGTYEQYF
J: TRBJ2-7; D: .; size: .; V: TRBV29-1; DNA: TGCAGCGTTGTGGGGATAACTAGCTTCAACGAGCAGTACTTC; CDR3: CSVVGITSFNEQYF
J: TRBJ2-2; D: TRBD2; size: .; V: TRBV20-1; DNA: TGCAGTGCGCGGACTAGCGGGAGGATCACCGGGGAGCTGTTTTTT; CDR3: CSARTSGRITGELFF
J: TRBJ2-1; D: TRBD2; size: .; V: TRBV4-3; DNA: TGCGCCAGCAGCCAAGATTTGGGACTAGCGGGGGTCTTCAATGAGCAGTTCTTC; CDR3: CASSQDLGLAGVFNEQFF
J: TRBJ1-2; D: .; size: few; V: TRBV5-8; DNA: TGTGCCAGCAGCTTGCTCGGCTACACCTTC; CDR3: CASSLLGYTF
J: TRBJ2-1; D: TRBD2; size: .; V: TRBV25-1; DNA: TGTGCCAGCACCCTGGGGACTAGCGGGGTATACAATGAGCAGTTCTTC; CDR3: CASTLGTSGVYNEQFF
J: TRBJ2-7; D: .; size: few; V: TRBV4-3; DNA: TGCGCCAGCAGCCAAGAACCTTGGGGGATCTACGAGCAGTACTTC; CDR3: CASSQEPWGIYEQYF
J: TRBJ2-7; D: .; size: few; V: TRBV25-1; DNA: TGTGCCAGCAGTCCGGCGATTGGCTACGAGCAGTACTTC; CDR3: CASSPAIGYEQYF
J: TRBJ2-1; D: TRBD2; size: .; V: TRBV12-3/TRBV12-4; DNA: TGTGCCAGCATTCAAACCGGGGAGGGGCACTACAATGAGCAGTTCTTC; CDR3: CASIQTGEGHYNEQFF